This T cell receptor beta chain is drawn from a study of blood T cell repertoires in COVID-19. The method was immunoSEQ multiplex PCR; TCRdb's version includes in-frame clones alone and lacks a portion of them. The profile shows roughly 160,000 clones, approximately 83% of them singletons. The CDR3 consists of 15 residues. CDR1 and CDR2 from the germline V gene are SGDLS and YYNGEE. With V trimmed by 4 bases and J by 2 bases, 5 bases remained unmatched. The sequence was collected from a woman in her fifties or sixties with acute or convalescent COVID-19. Sequenced material: peripheral blood. V and J are TRBV9 and TRBJ2-3; the match to TRBD2 covers 9 bases. Here the CDR3 DNA reads TGTGCCAGCAGCCTCCCTAGCGGGGCCACAGATACGCAGTATTTT. Its protein is CASSLPSGATDTQYF.